A selection of T cell receptor beta chains follows, all from one sample in a study of blood T cells in healthy people across ages. Each CDR3 protein gets one entry after TCRdb re-called the 5' RACE reads with MiXCR. The repertoire holds 700,000 to 850,000 distinct CDR3 sequences, about 48% seen once, with approximately 40% in the top ten. Material: blood. The receptor source for this set is a man at least 80 years old in good health. CDR3s include the opening cysteine and the closing phenylalanine or tryptophan. The D gene is left open where the match is weak. Where a row states a size, it is once, few, many or the class of an expanded clone; other rows omit it.

D gene	V gene	J gene	clone size	CDR3 protein	CDR3 DNA
.	TRBV7-9	TRBJ1-2	few	CASSLGAEEVYGYTF	TGTGCCAGCAGCTTAGGGGCCGAGGAGGTCTATGGCTACACCTTC
TRBD2	TRBV27	TRBJ2-3	many	CASSLSGGYAYF	TGTGCCAGCAGCCTTAGCGGGGGATACGCGTATTTT
.	TRBV19	TRBJ2-7	.	CASSMASAYEQYF	TGTGCCAGTAGTATGGCTTCAGCCTACGAGCAGTACTTC
.	TRBV12-3/TRBV12-4	TRBJ2-7	few	CASTPESYEQYF	TGTGCCAGCACCCCCGAGTCCTACGAGCAGTACTTC
TRBD1	TRBV9	TRBJ2-2	.	CASRPGTGTTGELFF	TGTGCCAGCAGACCCGGGACAGGGACCACCGGGGAGCTGTTTTTT
.	TRBV7-8	TRBJ1-2	few	CASSLENGQLIYGYTF	TGTGCCAGCAGCTTAGAAAACGGACAGCTGATCTATGGCTACACCTTC
TRBD2	TRBV27	TRBJ2-3	.	CASSTLQLAQADTQYF	TGTGCCAGCAGTACACTACAACTAGCGCAGGCAGATACGCAGTATTTT
TRBD2	TRBV27	TRBJ2-7	.	CASSLLAGGHEQYF	TGTGCCAGCAGTCTTCTAGCGGGAGGCCACGAGCAGTACTTC
TRBD1	TRBV10-3	TRBJ1-5	few	CAISPGQGAQNSQPQHF	TGTGCCATCAGTCCGGGACAGGGGGCGCAGAACAGTCAGCCCCAGCATTTT
.	TRBV30	TRBJ1-2	.	CAWSPRQIYGYTF	TGTGCCTGGAGTCCACGACAGATCTATGGCTACACCTTC
.	TRBV28	TRBJ2-7	.	CASRPGWYEQYF	TGTGCCAGCAGGCCAGGGTGGTACGAGCAGTACTTC
TRBD2	TRBV13	TRBJ2-7	.	CASSLGPGGGSYEQYF	TGTGCCAGCAGCCTAGGGCCCGGCGGGGGGTCCTACGAGCAGTACTTC
.	TRBV6-5	TRBJ1-2	.	CASSQTGRGNYGYTF	TGTGCCAGCAGTCAGACAGGTCGGGGGAACTATGGCTACACCTTC
TRBD2	TRBV3-1	TRBJ2-3	.	CASSNAGGKHRYAYF	TGTGCCAGCAGCAACGCGGGAGGAAAGCACAGATACGCGTATTTT
.	TRBV5-1	TRBJ2-5	few	CASSLSQGRGTQYF	TGCGCCAGCAGCTTATCCCAGGGGCGGGGGACCCAGTACTTC
.	TRBV14	TRBJ2-7	few	CASSQERPGLGEQYF	TGTGCCAGCAGCCAAGAACGTCCAGGGTTGGGCGAGCAGTACTTC